The present entry profiles one TCR beta chain with its context. The record originates from a study of blood T cell repertoires in COVID-19. In the study overall: Sample material is recorded as cDNA or gDNA derived from T cells, B-cell-depleted T cells, or PBMCs.

This table comes from immunoSEQ multiplex PCR, and its TCRdb copy is limited to in-frame clones, with some not included. The profile shows a few hundred thousand clones, around 83% of them singletons. Sequencing used peripheral blood. The origin of this receptor is a human donor in a cohort sampled during active COVID-19.

CDR3 sequence: CASSLNTRTNEKLFF. CDR3 DNA: TGTGCCAGCAGTTTAAACACCAGAACTAATGAAAAACTGTTTTTT. This chain links TRBV28 with TRBJ1-4; D uncertain. This CDR3 is 15 amino acids long. Germline-derived CDR1 and CDR2 are MDHEN and SYDVKM. Trimming shortened V by 2 bases and J by 1 base, and 8 bases separated the two germline ends.